This T cell receptor beta chain was sequenced during a study of T cell responses to AZD1222 COVID-19 vaccine. Whole-study results and caveats: Targets within unmutated variant regions were reportedly found for nearly half of spike-specific TCRs.

Method: immunoSEQ multiplex PCR; TCRdb's copy keeps in-frame clones and lacks some. The table shows 130,000 or so clones, with 85% to 95% occurring only once. About this clone: Its antigen is undetermined.

This CDR3 is built from 15 residues. Looked up from germline, CDR1 is SGHRS and CDR2 is YFSETQ. Germline trimming cut 2 bases from V and 5 bases from J; bases unmatched to any gene: 4. The chain employs TRBV5-1 and TRBJ1-4; 9 bases fit TRBD1. The source of this sequence is an adult in good health. Sequencing was performed on peripheral blood, taken on day 0 of AZD1222 vaccination. The CDR3 bases are TGCGCCAGCAGCTTACAGGGGGCCTCGAATGAAAAACTGTTTTTT. Translated, it gives CASSLQGASNEKLFF.